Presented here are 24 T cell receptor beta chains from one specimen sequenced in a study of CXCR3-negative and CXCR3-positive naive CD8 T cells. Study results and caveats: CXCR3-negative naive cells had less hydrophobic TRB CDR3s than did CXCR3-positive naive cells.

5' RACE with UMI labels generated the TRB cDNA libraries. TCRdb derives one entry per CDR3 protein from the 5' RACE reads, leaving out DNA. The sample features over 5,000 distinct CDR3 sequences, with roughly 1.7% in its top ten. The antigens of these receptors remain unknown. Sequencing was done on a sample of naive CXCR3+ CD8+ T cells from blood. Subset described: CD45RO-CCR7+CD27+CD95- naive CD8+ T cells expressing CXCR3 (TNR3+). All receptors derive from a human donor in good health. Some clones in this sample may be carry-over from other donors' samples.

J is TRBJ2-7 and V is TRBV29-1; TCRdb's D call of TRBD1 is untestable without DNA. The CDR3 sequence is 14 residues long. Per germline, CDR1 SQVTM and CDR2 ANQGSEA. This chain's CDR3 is CSVEERTSSYEQYF.

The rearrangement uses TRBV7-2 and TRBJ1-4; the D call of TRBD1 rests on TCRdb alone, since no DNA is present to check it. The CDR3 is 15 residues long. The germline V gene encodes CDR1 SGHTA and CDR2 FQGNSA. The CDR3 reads CASSLGPGGTGKLFF.

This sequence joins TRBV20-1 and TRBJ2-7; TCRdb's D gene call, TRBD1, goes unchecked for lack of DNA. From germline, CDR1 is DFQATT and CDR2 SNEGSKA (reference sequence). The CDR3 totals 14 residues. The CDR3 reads CSATRDRAIYEQYF.

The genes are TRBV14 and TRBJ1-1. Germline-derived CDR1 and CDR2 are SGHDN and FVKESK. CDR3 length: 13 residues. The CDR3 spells CASSPVGETEAFF.

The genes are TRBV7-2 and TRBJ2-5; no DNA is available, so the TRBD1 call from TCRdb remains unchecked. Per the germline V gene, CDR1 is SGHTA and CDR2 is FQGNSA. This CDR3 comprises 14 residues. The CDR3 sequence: CASSYDRLQETQYF.

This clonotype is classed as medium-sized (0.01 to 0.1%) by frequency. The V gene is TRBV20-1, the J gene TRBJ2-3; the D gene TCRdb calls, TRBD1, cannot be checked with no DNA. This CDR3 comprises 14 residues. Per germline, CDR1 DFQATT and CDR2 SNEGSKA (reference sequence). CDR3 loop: CSASMGGWVDTQYF.

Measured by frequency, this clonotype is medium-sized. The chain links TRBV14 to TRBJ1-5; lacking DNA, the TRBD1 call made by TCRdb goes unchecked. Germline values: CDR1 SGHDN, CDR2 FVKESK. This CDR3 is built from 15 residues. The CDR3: CASSKGTGDDQPQHF.

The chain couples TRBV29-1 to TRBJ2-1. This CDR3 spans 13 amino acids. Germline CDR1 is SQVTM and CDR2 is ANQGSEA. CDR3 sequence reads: CSVVTVLYNEQFF.

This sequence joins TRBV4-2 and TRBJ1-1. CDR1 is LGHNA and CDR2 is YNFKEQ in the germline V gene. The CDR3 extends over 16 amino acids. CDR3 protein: CASSQDQTAENTEAFF.

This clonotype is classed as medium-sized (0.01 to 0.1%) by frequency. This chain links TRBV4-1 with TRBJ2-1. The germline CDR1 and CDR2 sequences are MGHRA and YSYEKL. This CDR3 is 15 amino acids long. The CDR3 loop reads CASSQDGGPYNEQFF.

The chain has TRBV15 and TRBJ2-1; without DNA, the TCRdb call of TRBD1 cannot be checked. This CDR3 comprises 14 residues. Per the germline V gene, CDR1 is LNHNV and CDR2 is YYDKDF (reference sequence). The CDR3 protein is CATRGGIGGDEQFF.

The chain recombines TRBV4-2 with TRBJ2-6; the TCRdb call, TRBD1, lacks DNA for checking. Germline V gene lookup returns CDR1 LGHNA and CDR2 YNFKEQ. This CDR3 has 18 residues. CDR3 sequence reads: CASSQDHAGASGANVLTF.

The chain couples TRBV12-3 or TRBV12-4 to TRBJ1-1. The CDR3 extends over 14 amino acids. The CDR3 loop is CASSFQSMNTEAFF.

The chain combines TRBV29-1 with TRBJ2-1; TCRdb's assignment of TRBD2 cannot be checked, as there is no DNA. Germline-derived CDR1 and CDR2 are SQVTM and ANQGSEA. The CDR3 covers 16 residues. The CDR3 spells CSVLTNGFVGYNEQFF.

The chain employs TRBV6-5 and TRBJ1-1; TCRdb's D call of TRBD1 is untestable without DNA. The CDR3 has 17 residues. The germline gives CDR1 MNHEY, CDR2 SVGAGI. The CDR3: CASSYSFGQGMNTEAFF.

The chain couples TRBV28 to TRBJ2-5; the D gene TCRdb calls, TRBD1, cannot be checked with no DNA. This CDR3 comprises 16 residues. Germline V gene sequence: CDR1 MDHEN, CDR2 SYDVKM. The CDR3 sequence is CASSLGDRGQGETQYF.

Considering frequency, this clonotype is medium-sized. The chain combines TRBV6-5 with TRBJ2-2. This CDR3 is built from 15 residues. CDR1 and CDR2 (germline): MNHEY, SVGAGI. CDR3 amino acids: CASSYSSPITGELFF.

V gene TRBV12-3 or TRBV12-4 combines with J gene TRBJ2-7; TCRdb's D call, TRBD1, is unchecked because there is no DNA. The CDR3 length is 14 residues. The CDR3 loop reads CASSLGRAGYEQYF.

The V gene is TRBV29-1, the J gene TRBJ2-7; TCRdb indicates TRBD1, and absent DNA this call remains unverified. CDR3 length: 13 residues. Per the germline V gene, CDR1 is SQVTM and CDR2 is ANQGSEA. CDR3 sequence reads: CSVRIPGSYEQYF.

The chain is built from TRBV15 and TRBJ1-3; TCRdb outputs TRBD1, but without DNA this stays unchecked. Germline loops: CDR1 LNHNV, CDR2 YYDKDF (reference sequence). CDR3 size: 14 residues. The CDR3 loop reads CATGTGFSGNTIYF.

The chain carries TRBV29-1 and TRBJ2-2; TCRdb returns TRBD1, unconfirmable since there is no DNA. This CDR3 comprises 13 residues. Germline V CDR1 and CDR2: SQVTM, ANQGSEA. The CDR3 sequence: CSVGTTNTGELFF.

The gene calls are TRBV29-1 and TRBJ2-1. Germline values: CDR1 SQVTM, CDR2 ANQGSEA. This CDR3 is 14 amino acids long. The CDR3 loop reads CSVVGLADLNEQFF.

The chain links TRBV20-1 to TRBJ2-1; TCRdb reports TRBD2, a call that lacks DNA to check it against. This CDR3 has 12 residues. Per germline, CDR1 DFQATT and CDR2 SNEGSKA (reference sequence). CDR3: CSARKREDEQFF.

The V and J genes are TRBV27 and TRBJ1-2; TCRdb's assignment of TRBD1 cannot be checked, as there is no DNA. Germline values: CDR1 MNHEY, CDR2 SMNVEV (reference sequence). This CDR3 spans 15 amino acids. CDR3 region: CASSSAGNPNYGYTF.